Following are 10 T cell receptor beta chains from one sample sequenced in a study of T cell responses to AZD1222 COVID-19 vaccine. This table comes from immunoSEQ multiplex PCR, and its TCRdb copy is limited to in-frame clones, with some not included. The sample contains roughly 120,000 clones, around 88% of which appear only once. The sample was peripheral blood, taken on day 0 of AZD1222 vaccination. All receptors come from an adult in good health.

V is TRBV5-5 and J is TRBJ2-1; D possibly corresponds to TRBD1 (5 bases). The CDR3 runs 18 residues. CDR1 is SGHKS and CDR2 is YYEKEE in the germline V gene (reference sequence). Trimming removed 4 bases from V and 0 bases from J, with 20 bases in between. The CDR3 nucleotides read TGTGCCAGCAGCCAGGAAGGGTGGCAGGGAAGCTCCTACAATGAGCAGTTCTTC. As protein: CASSQEGWQGSSYNEQFF.

The CDR3 protein is CASSSGQSPAYEQYF. For the CDR3, the DNA is TGTGCCAGCAGCTCAGGACAGTCTCCCGCCTACGAGCAGTACTTC. The chain combines TRBV7-3 with TRBJ2-7, with D perhaps TRBD1 (6 bases). Per the germline V gene, CDR1 is SGHTA and CDR2 is FQGTGA. With 4 bases removed from V and 2 bases from J, the gap between germline ends came to 15 bases. The CDR3 runs 15 residues. The variable domain in full, completed from reference TRBV7-3 and TRBJ2-7, reads GAGVSQTPSNKVTEKGKYVELRCDPISGHTALYWYRQSLGQGPEFLIYFQGTGAADDSGLPNDRFFAVRPEGSVSTLKIQRTERGDSAVYLCASSSGQSPAYEQYFGPGTRLTVT.

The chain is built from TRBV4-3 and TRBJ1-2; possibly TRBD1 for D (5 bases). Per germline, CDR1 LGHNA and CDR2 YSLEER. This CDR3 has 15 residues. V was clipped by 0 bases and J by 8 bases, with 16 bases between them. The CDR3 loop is CASSQDLHGAGGYTF. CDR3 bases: TGCGCCAGCAGCCAAGATCTACACGGGGCTGGGGGCTACACCTTC.

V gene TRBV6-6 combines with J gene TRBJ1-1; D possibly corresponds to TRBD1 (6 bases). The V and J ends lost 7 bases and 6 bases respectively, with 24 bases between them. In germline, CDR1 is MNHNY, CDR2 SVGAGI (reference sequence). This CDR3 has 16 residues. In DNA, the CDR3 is TGTGCCAGCATCAATTCTCTGGGGGGGGGCACCTCTGAAGCTTTCTTT. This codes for CASINSLGGGTSEAFF.

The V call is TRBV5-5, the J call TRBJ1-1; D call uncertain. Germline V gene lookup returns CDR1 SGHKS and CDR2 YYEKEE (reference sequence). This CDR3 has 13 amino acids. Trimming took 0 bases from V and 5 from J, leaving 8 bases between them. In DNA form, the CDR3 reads TGTGCCAGCAGCTTGGGCACGGGGACTGAAGCTTTCTTT. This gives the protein CASSLGTGTEAFF.

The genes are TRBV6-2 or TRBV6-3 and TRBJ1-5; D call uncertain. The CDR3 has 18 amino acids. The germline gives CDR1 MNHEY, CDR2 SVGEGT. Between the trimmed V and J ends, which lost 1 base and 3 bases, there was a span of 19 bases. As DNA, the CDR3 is TGTGCCAGCAGTTACTTATCCTCTCGCGGAGGGTTCAATCAGCCCCAGCATTTT. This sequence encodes CASSYLSSRGGFNQPQHF.

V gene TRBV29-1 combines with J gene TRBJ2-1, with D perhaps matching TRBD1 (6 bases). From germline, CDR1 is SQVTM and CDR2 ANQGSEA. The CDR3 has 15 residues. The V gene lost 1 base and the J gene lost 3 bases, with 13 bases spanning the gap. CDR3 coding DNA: TGCAGCGTTGAAGGTTCGACAGGCAGCTACAATGAGCAGTTCTTC. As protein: CSVEGSTGSYNEQFF.

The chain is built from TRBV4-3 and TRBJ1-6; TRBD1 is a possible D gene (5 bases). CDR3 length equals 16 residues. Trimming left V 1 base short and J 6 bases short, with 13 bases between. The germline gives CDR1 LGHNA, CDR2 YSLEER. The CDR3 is CASSQVRGLPNSPLHF. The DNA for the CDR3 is TGCGCCAGCAGCCAAGTTAGGGGACTTCCTAATTCACCCCTCCACTTT.

CDR3 amino acids: CASSPPTGMNTEAFF. The CDR3 coding sequence is TGTGCCAGCAGTCCTCCGACAGGCATGAACACTGAAGCTTTCTTT. The rearrangement joins TRBV6-5 to TRBJ1-1, with D perhaps matching TRBD1 (6 bases). Trimming removed 5 bases from V and 0 bases from J, with 13 bases in between. There are 15 residues in the CDR3. CDR1 and CDR2 (germline): MNHEY, SVGAGI.

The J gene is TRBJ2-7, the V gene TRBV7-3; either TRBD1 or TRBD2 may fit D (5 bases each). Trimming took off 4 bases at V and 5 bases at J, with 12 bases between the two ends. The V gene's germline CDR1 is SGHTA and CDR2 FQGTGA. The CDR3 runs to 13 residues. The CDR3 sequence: CASSSRRDDEQYF. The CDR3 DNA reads TGTGCCAGCAGCTCCCGCCGGGACGACGAGCAGTACTTC.